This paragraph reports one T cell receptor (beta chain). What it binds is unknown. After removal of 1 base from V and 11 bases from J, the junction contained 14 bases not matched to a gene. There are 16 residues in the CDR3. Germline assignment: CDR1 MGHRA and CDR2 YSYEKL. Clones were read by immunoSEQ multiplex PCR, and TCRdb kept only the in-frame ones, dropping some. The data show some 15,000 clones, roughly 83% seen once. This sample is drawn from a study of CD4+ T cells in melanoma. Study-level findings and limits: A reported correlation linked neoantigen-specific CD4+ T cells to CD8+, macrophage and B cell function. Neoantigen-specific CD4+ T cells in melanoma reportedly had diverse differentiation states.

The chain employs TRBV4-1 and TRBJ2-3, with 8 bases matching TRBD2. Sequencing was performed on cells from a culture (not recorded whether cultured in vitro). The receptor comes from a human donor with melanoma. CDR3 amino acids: CASSQGVAGRGYGQYF. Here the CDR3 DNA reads TGCGCCAGCAGCCAAGGGGTAGCGGGGAGGGGCTATGGGCAGTATTTT.